Following are 26 T cell receptor beta chains from one sample sequenced in a study of a mutant IDH1 vaccine in newly diagnosed glioma. These receptors' antigens are unknown. The time point was: week 5, during vaccination. It was 300 ug of mutant IDH1 20-mer peptide that made up each vaccine dose, given with topical imiquimod. The protocol was immunoSEQ multiplex PCR, while the TCRdb copy is restricted to in-frame clones and leaves out a portion. The sample consists of around 51,000 clones, about three quarters of them appearing once. Source: PBMCs, taken from a glioma patient whose treatment included an IDH1 peptide vaccine. The origin of the receptors is a woman aged 40 to 50 with glioma.

The rearrangement uses TRBV7-9 and TRBJ2-1, with TRBD2 matching over 14 bases. Germline V gene lookup returns CDR1 SEHNR and CDR2 FQNEAQ (reference sequence). The CDR3 sequence is 16 residues long. After removal of 4 bases from V and 13 bases from J, the junction contained 12 bases not matched to a gene. The DNA for the CDR3 is TGTGCCAGCAGCTATTCCGGGACTAGCGGGGGTGTGATCCAGTTCTTC. Translation: CASSYSGTSGGVIQFF.

This chain uses TRBV5-4 with TRBJ2-7; D may be TRBD2 (6 bases). Germline CDR1 is SGHNT and CDR2 is YYREEE (reference sequence). Trimming cost V 4 bases and J 3 bases, with 11 bases left between them. CDR3 length: 13 residues. The CDR3 coding sequence is TGTGCCAGCAGCCCCCGGGAGAGCTACGAGCAGTACTTC. It specifies CASSPRESYEQYF.

The chain is built from TRBV9 and TRBJ1-1; D might be TRBD1 (6 bases). Looked up from germline, CDR1 is SGDLS and CDR2 is YYNGEE. The CDR3 runs to 12 residues. V was clipped by 2 bases and J by 10 bases, with 12 bases between them. CDR3 sequence reads: CASSVEGGVAFF. The DNA of the CDR3 is TGTGCCAGCAGCGTCGAGGGGGGGGTAGCTTTCTTT. Supplemented by reference TRBV9 and TRBJ1-1, the full variable domain reads DSGVTQTPKHLITATGQRVTLRCSPRSGDLSVYWYQQSLDQGLQFLIQYYNGEERAKGNILERFSAQQFPDLHSELNLSSLELGDSALYFCASSVEGGVAFFGQGTRLTVV.

This chain uses TRBV19 with TRBJ2-1; 7 bases are shared with TRBD1. There are 15 residues in the CDR3. Unmatched junction bases numbered 7, after V lost 3 bases and J lost 5 bases. CDR1 and CDR2 (germline): LNHDA, SQIVND (reference sequence). CDR3 region: CASSISATGNNEQFF. The CDR3 nucleotides read TGTGCCAGTAGTATCTCCGCGACAGGGAACAATGAGCAGTTCTTC.

J is TRBJ2-5 and V is TRBV4-2, with D unclear. This CDR3 region has 14 residues. Trimming pared 0 bases from V and 0 bases from J, leaving 5 bases between. The germline CDR1 and CDR2 sequences are LGHNA and YNFKEQ. CDR3: CASSQDVYQETQYF. CDR3 nucleotide sequence: TGTGCCAGCAGCCAAGATGTGTACCAAGAGACCCAGTACTTC.

The chain uses TRBV29-1 and TRBJ2-1, with TRBD2 identical over 13 bases. CDR3 length: 16 amino acids. Germline V lookup: CDR1 SQVTM, CDR2 ANQGSEA. The V segment lost 3 bases and the J segment 1 base; nucleotides outside the gene matches: 3. The CDR3 DNA reads as TGCAGCGTTGAGGGGACTAGCGGGAAATCCTACAATGAGCAGTTCTTC. Amino acids: CSVEGTSGKSYNEQFF.

The chain is built from TRBV5-6 and TRBJ2-5; the D gene could be TRBD1 or TRBD2 (5 bases each). The CDR3 runs to 14 residues. Germline CDR1 SGHDT, CDR2 YYEEEE. The germline V and J ends were trimmed by 1 base and 6 bases, with 13 bases remaining between them. The CDR3 DNA sequence: TGTGCCAGCAGCTTGAGCGCAGGGAGAAAGACCCAGTACTTC. Its translation is CASSLSAGRKTQYF.

CDR3 protein: CASSSLQGTEAFF. The DNA of the CDR3 is TGCGCCAGCAGCAGCCTACAGGGCACTGAAGCTTTCTTT. The chain uses TRBV5-1 and TRBJ1-1; TRBD1 might be the D (6 bases). Germline CDR1 SGHRS, CDR2 YFSETQ. This CDR3 is 13 amino acids long. The ends were cut back, 4 bases at V and 4 bases at J, with 11 bases in the middle.

The rearrangement links TRBV4-2 to TRBJ2-3; the match to TRBD2 covers 10 bases. The CDR3 has 15 amino acids. Per germline, CDR1 LGHNA and CDR2 YNFKEQ. V lost 0 bases and J lost 4; bases outside the gene matches: 1. The CDR3 region has the DNA TGTGCCAGCAGCCAAGAAGCGGGGGGGCCAGATACGCAGTATTTT. Amino acid sequence: CASSQEAGGPDTQYF.

CDR3 sequence (DNA): TGTGCCAGCAGTTTATCCGGGCGCCTTTTGGATGAGCAGTTCTTC. Amino acid sequence: CASSLSGRLLDEQFF. The chain is built from TRBV28 and TRBJ2-1; D unclear. V was cut by 1 base and J by 8 bases, with 15 bases left in between. The CDR3 loop spans 15 amino acids. CDR1 and CDR2 (germline): MDHEN, SYDVKM.

The V gene is TRBV30, the J gene TRBJ2-3, with D unclear. The CDR3 is made up of 12 amino acids. Trimming took 4 bases from V and 2 from J, leaving 7 bases between them. CDR1 is GTSNPN and CDR2 is SVGIG in the germline V gene (reference sequence). The CDR3 spells CAWNRDTDTQYF. CDR3 bases: TGTGCCTGGAATAGGGACACAGATACGCAGTATTTT.

In its sample, this clone was seen a few times. The rearrangement joins TRBV11-2 to TRBJ1-2; a possible D gene is TRBD1 (5 bases). The CDR3 sequence is 14 residues long. With 5 bases removed from V and 1 base from J, the gap between germline ends came to 11 bases. The germline CDR1 and CDR2 sequences are SGHAT and FQNNGV. CDR3 sequence (DNA): TGTGCCAGCAGCCTCAGGGCGAGTAACTATGGCTACACCTTC. Encoded protein: CASSLRASNYGYTF.

The chain uses TRBV5-1 and TRBJ1-2; D is unresolved. Trimming took off 3 bases at V and 4 bases at J, with 19 bases between the two ends. The CDR3 is 16 amino acids. CDR1 is SGHRS, CDR2 YFSETQ, per germline. In nucleotides, the CDR3 is TGCGCCAGCAGCTCTGGGCCTTCTATGAACACCTATGGCTACACCTTC. Protein sequence: CASSSGPSMNTYGYTF.

This chain uses TRBV7-6 with TRBJ1-6; no definite D call. CDR1 and CDR2 from the germline V gene are SGHVS and FNYEAQ. The CDR3 has 13 residues. Trimming removed 1 base at V and 8 bases at J, with 6 bases between. This CDR3 is CASSLGQDSPLHF. The CDR3 DNA sequence: TGTGCCAGCAGCTTAGGTCAGGATTCACCCCTCCACTTT.

The genes are TRBV19 and TRBJ2-7; D may be TRBD2 (6 bases). V lost 4 bases to trimming and J lost 2 bases, with 15 bases between them. The CDR3 is 15 residues long. Germline V CDR1 and CDR2: LNHDA, SQIVND (reference sequence). CDR3 coding DNA: TGTGCCAGTAGTACCTACGGGAGCGGCCCCTACGAGCAGTACTTC. Translation: CASSTYGSGPYEQYF.

The chain's CDR3 is CASTPTGLPNEKLFF. DNA for the CDR3: TGTGCCAGCACCCCTACGGGGCTGCCTAATGAAAAACTGTTTTTT. This rearrangement joins TRBV5-5 to TRBJ1-4; maybe TRBD1 (5 bases). The germline V and J ends were trimmed by 6 bases and 3 bases, with 15 bases remaining between them. CDR3 length equals 15 residues. Germline CDR1 SGHKS, CDR2 YYEKEE (reference sequence).

This chain joins TRBV7-2 and TRBJ2-7, with 8 bases fitting TRBD1. Looked up from germline, CDR1 is SGHTA and CDR2 is FQGNSA. This CDR3 has 14 amino acids. J lost 4 bases, V lost 2 bases, and 4 bases had no gene match. The CDR3 DNA follows: TGTGCCAGCAGCTTACCAGGGGGCGCGTACGAGCAGTACTTC. Translation: CASSLPGGAYEQYF.

V gene TRBV5-1 combines with J gene TRBJ1-2; D not certain. Per the germline V gene, CDR1 is SGHRS and CDR2 is YFSETQ. V gave up 4 bases and J gave up 4 bases, with 14 bases separating them. This CDR3 is built from 14 residues. CDR3 DNA sequence: TGCGCCAGCAGCCCCGGGGAAACGCTCTATGGCTACACCTTC. Amino acid sequence: CASSPGETLYGYTF.

The chain joins TRBV4-1 to TRBJ2-1; TRBD2 agrees at 10 bases. V lost 5 bases, J lost 3 bases, and 4 bases stayed unmatched. The germline V gene encodes CDR1 MGHRA and CDR2 YSYEKL. The CDR3 has 15 amino acids. The DNA of the CDR3 is TGCGCCAGCAGCAAACTAGCGGGGAACTACAATGAGCAGTTCTTC. This translates into CASSKLAGNYNEQFF.

The chain employs TRBV5-1 and TRBJ2-3; no clear D gene. This CDR3 is 14 amino acids long. Trimming pared 2 bases from V and 1 base from J, leaving 8 bases between. CDR1 is SGHRS and CDR2 is YFSETQ in the germline V gene. In nucleotides, the CDR3 is TGCGCCAGCAGCTTCACAGTCGGCACAGATACGCAGTATTTT. Residues: CASSFTVGTDTQYF.

The chain links TRBV5-1 to TRBJ2-7; 8 bases line up with TRBD1. Germline V gene lookup returns CDR1 SGHRS and CDR2 YFSETQ. CDR3 length: 15 amino acids. The V and J ends lost 4 bases and 5 bases, in that order; junction bases with no gene match: 11. CDR3 sequence: CASSLLTGAVNEQYF. The CDR3 region has the DNA TGCGCCAGCAGCCTATTGACAGGGGCGGTAAACGAGCAGTACTTC.

This clone was seen only a few times. This rearrangement joins TRBV4-2 to TRBJ1-1; D uncertain. Germline V gene lookup returns CDR1 LGHNA and CDR2 YNFKEQ. Trimming took 2 bases from V and 5 from J, leaving 9 bases between them. The CDR3 totals 13 residues. The CDR3 nucleotides read TGTGCCAGCAGCCAATCTATAGGGACTGAAGCTTTCTTT. The encoded protein is CASSQSIGTEAFF.

This clone was counted a few times. The V call is TRBV7-2, the J call TRBJ1-1; TRBD1 might be the D (6 bases). V lost 5 bases and J lost 5, with 18 bases in between. CDR1 SGHTA and CDR2 FQGNSA come from the germline V gene. The CDR3 has 15 amino acids. In DNA, the CDR3 is TGTGCCAGCAGCGCCTGGACAGTCTTGAGGACTGAAGCTTTCTTT. It codes for CASSAWTVLRTEAFF. The full variable domain, with the rest looked up from reference TRBV7-2 and TRBJ1-1, is GAGVSQSPSNKVTEKGKDVELRCDPISGHTALYWYRQSLGQGLEFLIYFQGNSAPDKSGLPSDRFSAERTGGSVSTLTIQRTQQEDSAVYLCASSAWTVLRTEAFFGQGTRLTVV.

This clone was detected once. The rearrangement links TRBV7-2 to TRBJ1-6, with TRBD1 as a possible D gene (6 bases). The germline CDR1 and CDR2 sequences are SGHTA and FQGNSA. The CDR3 extends over 15 amino acids. The V gene lost 5 bases and the J gene lost 2 bases, with 10 bases spanning the gap. In nucleotides, the CDR3 is TGTGCCAGCAGCGCTAGGACAGCCTATAATTCACCCCTCCACTTT. Encoded protein: CASSARTAYNSPLHF.

The chain carries TRBV5-1 and TRBJ1-6, with D possibly being TRBD1 (5 bases). The CDR3 is 16 amino acids. Germline V CDR1 and CDR2: SGHRS, YFSETQ. Trimming took 1 base from V and 7 from J, leaving 15 bases between them. CDR3 sequence: CASSLRTGLGNSPLHF. Written as DNA, the CDR3 is TGCGCCAGCAGCTTGCGTACGGGGCTTGGGAATTCACCCCTCCACTTT. Full variable domain (rest looked up from reference TRBV5-1 and TRBJ1-6): KAGVTQTPRYLIKTRGQQVTLSCSPISGHRSVSWYQQTPGQGLQFLFEYFSETQRNKGNFPGRFSGRQFSNSRSEMNVSTLELGDSALYLCASSLRTGLGNSPLHFGNGTRLTVT.

The gene calls are TRBV5-1 and TRBJ2-5; 8 bases are shared with TRBD2. Germline loops: CDR1 SGHRS, CDR2 YFSETQ. CDR3 size: 13 residues. J lost 4 bases, V lost 4 bases, and 3 bases had no gene match. CDR3 in amino acids: CASSPGGPETQYF. CDR3 coding DNA: TGCGCCAGCAGCCCGGGGGGGCCAGAGACCCAGTACTTC.